These 23 T cell receptor beta chains were sequenced from one sample in a study of shared clonotypes between healthy human individuals. The method was immunoSEQ multiplex PCR; TCRdb's version includes in-frame clones alone and lacks a portion of them. The sample holds about 640,000 clones, around 72% seen once. Specimen: memory CD4+ T cells sorted from blood. Subset denoted: CD45RA-negative fraction. All receptors derive from a woman in her 30s in good health.

V usage is TRBV2 and J usage is TRBJ1-4; D unresolved. This CDR3 has 14 residues. Germline CDR1 is SNHLY and CDR2 is FYNNEI. Trimming took 6 bases from V and 4 from J, leaving 12 bases between them. The DNA for the CDR3 is TGTGCCAGCAGGGATTACGGACGTAATGAAAAACTGTTTTTT. It translates to CASRDYGRNEKLFF.

V usage is TRBV9 and J usage is TRBJ1-1, with a tentative D call TRBD1 (6 bases). V was pared by 4 bases and J by 8 bases, with 9 bases between. The CDR3 runs 11 residues. Germline V CDR1 and CDR2: SGDLS, YYNGEE. CDR3 residues: CASSKGGEAFF. The CDR3, as DNA: TGTGCCAGCAGCAAGGGGGGAGAAGCTTTCTTT.

The gene calls are TRBV7-8 and TRBJ1-3; no firm D call. This CDR3 is built from 17 residues. Germline values: CDR1 SGHVS, CDR2 FQNEAQ. The germline V and J ends were trimmed by 1 base and 4 bases, with 17 bases remaining between them. CDR3 sequence (DNA): TGTGCCAGCAGCTTAGGGGAACCCGGGTCAGGAGGAAACACCATATATTTT. This encodes CASSLGEPGSGGNTIYF.

The rearrangement uses TRBV2 and TRBJ2-7; D is perhaps TRBD1 (6 bases). The CDR3 is 14 amino acids. The ends were cut back, 0 bases at V and 8 bases at J, with 14 bases in the middle. Germline assignment: CDR1 SNHLY and CDR2 FYNNEI. In nucleotides, the CDR3 is TGTGCCAGCAGTGAAGCCGGTGGACAGAGGAAGCAGTACTTC. Protein: CASSEAGGQRKQYF.

The chain recombines TRBV19 with TRBJ2-7; 12 bases fit TRBD2. The trim removed 7 bases at V and 4 bases at J, leaving 5 bases unmatched. The germline V gene encodes CDR1 LNHDA and CDR2 SQIVND (reference sequence). The CDR3 contains 14 residues. The CDR3 is CASKSTSGRYEQYF. The CDR3 coding sequence is TGTGCCAGTAAATCGACTAGCGGGAGATACGAGCAGTACTTC.

V gene TRBV5-1 combines with J gene TRBJ2-5; tentative D call: TRBD1 (6 bases). The CDR3 has 14 amino acids. Trimming removed 4 bases at V and 1 base at J, with 11 bases between. CDR1 SGHRS and CDR2 YFSETQ come from the germline V gene. CDR3 loop: CASSAGQFQETQYF. CDR3 DNA: TGCGCCAGCAGCGCCGGACAGTTCCAAGAGACCCAGTACTTC.

The CDR3 reads CASSSAGTGQETQYF. The CDR3 DNA sequence: TGTGCCAGCAGTTCCGCCGGGACAGGGCAAGAGACCCAGTACTTC. The rearrangement links TRBV28 to TRBJ2-5; TRBD1 agrees at 9 bases. With 4 bases clipped from V and 2 bases from J, the junction kept 5 bases outside the gene matches. This CDR3 spans 15 amino acids. Germline CDR1 reads MDHEN; CDR2 reads SYDVKM.

The chain recombines TRBV9 with TRBJ2-1, with TRBD2 identical over 15 bases. CDR1 and CDR2 from the germline V gene are SGDLS and YYNGEE. The CDR3 is made up of 16 amino acids. V lost 3 bases to trimming and J lost 8 bases; unmatched junction nucleotides: 6. DNA of the CDR3: TGTGCCAGCAGCGCAGGACTAGCGGGAGGGAGGGATGAGCAGTTCTTC. Protein: CASSAGLAGGRDEQFF.

To note about this clone: Other DNA sequences in the same sample also yield this CDR3. J is TRBJ2-7 and V is TRBV27; 8 nucleotides agree with TRBD1. V was clipped by 6 bases and J by 2 bases; unmatched bases: 6. This CDR3 has 14 amino acids. Germline V gene lookup returns CDR1 MNHEY and CDR2 SMNVEV (reference sequence). The CDR3 protein is CASRFRTGPYEQYF. The CDR3 DNA sequence: TGTGCCAGCAGATTCAGGACAGGGCCCTACGAGCAGTACTTC.

The V gene is TRBV15, the J gene TRBJ1-5; D perhaps matches TRBD1 (6 bases). V was clipped by 4 bases and J by 0 bases, with 10 bases between them. CDR1 is LNHNV, CDR2 YYDKDF, per germline (reference sequence). This CDR3 comprises 15 residues. The CDR3 sequence is CATSTTGNSNQPQHF. The CDR3 nucleotides are TGTGCCACCAGCACGACAGGTAATAGCAATCAGCCCCAGCATTTT.

In its sample, this clone was seen many times. This sequence may be a read error, since a much larger clone differs from it by one base. The V gene is TRBV4-3, the J gene TRBJ1-5; D might be TRBD1 (6 bases). This CDR3 region has 14 residues. Germline assignment: CDR1 LGHNA and CDR2 YSLEER. V gave up 0 bases and J gave up 4 bases, with 7 bases separating them. The CDR3 nucleotides are TGCGCCAGCAGCCAAGAGACAGGAAATCAGCCCCAGCATTTT. The encoded protein is CASSQETGNQPQHF.

The rearrangement uses TRBV19 and TRBJ2-7; D may be TRBD1 or TRBD2 (6 bases each). The germline V and J ends were trimmed by 4 bases and 6 bases, with 13 bases remaining between them. CDR1 and CDR2 from the germline V gene are LNHDA and SQIVND (reference sequence). The CDR3 has 13 amino acids. The CDR3 protein is CASSREGGGEQYF. The CDR3 coding sequence is TGTGCCAGTAGTAGAGAGGGGGGAGGCGAGCAGTACTTC.

CDR3 DNA sequence: TGTGCCAGTAGTAAGGGTAGCGGGTTCAGAGCCAAAAACATTCAGTACTTC. This translates into CASSKGSGFRAKNIQYF. V is TRBV19 and J is TRBJ2-4, with 7 bases that match TRBD2. Germline V gene data show CDR1 as LNHDA and CDR2 as SQIVND (reference sequence). The CDR3 sequence is 17 residues long. V was pared by 4 bases and J by 0 bases, with 9 bases of the junction left unmatched.

The genes are TRBV6-5 and TRBJ2-1; D ambiguous. Germline V gives CDR1 MNHEY, CDR2 SVGAGI. This CDR3 comprises 12 residues. V shed 6 bases and J shed 5 bases, with 8 bases lying between them. The DNA of the CDR3 is TGTGCCAGCAGGAGCTACGACAATGAGCAGTTCTTC. Protein sequence: CASRSYDNEQFF.

This clone was seen at least ten times. CDR3 coding DNA: TGTGCCAGCAGCCCAGGGAGGGCTGATACGCAGTATTTT. This translates into CASSPGRADTQYF. The V and J genes are TRBV7-3 and TRBJ2-3; 7 positions agree with TRBD2. This CDR3 comprises 13 residues. Germline assignment: CDR1 SGHTA and CDR2 FQGTGA. V gave up 5 bases and J gave up 6 bases; unmatched junction bases: 5.

The CDR3 DNA sequence: TGCGCCAGCAGCCAAGGTAGCGGGGGGGCGTCCAAAAACATTCAGTACTTC. It codes for CASSQGSGGASKNIQYF. This chain connects TRBV4-1 to TRBJ2-4, with 11 positions matching TRBD2. Looked up from germline, CDR1 is MGHRA and CDR2 is YSYEKL. The CDR3 contains 17 residues. After removal of 1 base from V and 2 bases from J, the junction contained 4 bases not matched to a gene.

This clone occurred many times. The chain employs TRBV6-5 and TRBJ2-1; 11 bases are shared with TRBD2. The germline gives CDR1 MNHEY, CDR2 SVGAGI. This CDR3 contains 15 residues. The V gene end was trimmed by 2 bases and the J gene end by 6 bases; junction bases not matched to a gene: 3. CDR3 sequence reads: CASSYVAGGPNEQFF. The DNA of the CDR3 is TGTGCCAGCAGTTACGTAGCGGGAGGGCCCAATGAGCAGTTCTTC.

J is TRBJ2-1 and V is TRBV7-3; 11 positions agree with TRBD2. The CDR3 loop spans 17 amino acids. Germline V gene sequence: CDR1 SGHTA, CDR2 FQGTGA. With 1 base clipped from V and 3 bases from J, the junction kept 5 bases outside the gene matches. CDR3 sequence reads: CASSLSSLAGGYNEQFF. For the CDR3, the DNA is TGTGCCAGCAGCTTAAGCTCGCTAGCGGGGGGCTACAATGAGCAGTTCTTC.

This clone was recorded once. V usage is TRBV7-9 and J usage is TRBJ1-1; D gene ambiguous. This CDR3 region has 11 residues. V lost 3 bases to trimming and J lost 10 bases, with 9 bases between them. Germline CDR1 is SEHNR and CDR2 is FQNEAQ (reference sequence). This CDR3 is CASSFGSRAFF. CDR3 nucleotides: TGTGCCAGCAGCTTTGGGAGCAGAGCTTTCTTT.

In the case of this clone: This may be a read error: a much more frequent sequence differs by one nucleotide. The chain uses TRBV7-8 and TRBJ2-5; D may be TRBD2 (5 bases). The germline gives CDR1 SGHVS, CDR2 FQNEAQ. V lost 4 bases and J lost 5, with 5 bases in between. The CDR3 totals 11 residues. The CDR3 DNA sequence: TGTGCCAGCAGCTCGGGGGAGACCCAGTACTTC. Translated: CASSSGETQYF.

This sequence joins TRBV5-4 and TRBJ2-5; the D gene could be TRBD1 or TRBD2 (5 bases each). The germline gives CDR1 SGHNT, CDR2 YYREEE (reference sequence). Trimming left V 4 bases short and J 9 bases short, with 19 bases between. The CDR3 extends over 14 amino acids. The CDR3 protein is CASSARDRFRAQYF. For the CDR3, the DNA is TGTGCCAGCAGCGCCCGGGACCGCTTCAGGGCCCAGTACTTC.

The genes are TRBV4-2 and TRBJ2-5, with D perhaps TRBD2 (5 bases). V was pared by 0 bases and J by 5 bases, with 13 bases between. The germline gives CDR1 LGHNA, CDR2 YNFKEQ. The CDR3 has 15 amino acids. The CDR3 protein is CASSQDFSSRETQYF. The CDR3 nucleotides read TGTGCCAGCAGCCAAGATTTCTCTAGCAGGGAGACCCAGTACTTC.

This chain links TRBV2 with TRBJ2-7, with TRBD1 identical over 8 bases. The CDR3 sequence is 15 residues long. Trimming took 6 bases from V and 3 from J; bases not matched to a gene: 10. Germline CDR1 reads SNHLY; CDR2 reads FYNNEI. CDR3: CASSGGQGGSYEQYF. The CDR3 DNA reads TGTGCCAGCAGCGGAGGACAGGGTGGGAGCTACGAGCAGTACTTC. The whole variable domain, filled in from reference TRBV2 and TRBJ2-7, reads EPEVTQTPSHQVTQMGQEVILRCVPISNHLYFYWYRQILGQKVEFLVSFYNNEISEKSEIFDDQFSVERPDGSNFTLKIRSTKLEDSAMYFCASSGGQGGSYEQYFGPGTRLTVT.